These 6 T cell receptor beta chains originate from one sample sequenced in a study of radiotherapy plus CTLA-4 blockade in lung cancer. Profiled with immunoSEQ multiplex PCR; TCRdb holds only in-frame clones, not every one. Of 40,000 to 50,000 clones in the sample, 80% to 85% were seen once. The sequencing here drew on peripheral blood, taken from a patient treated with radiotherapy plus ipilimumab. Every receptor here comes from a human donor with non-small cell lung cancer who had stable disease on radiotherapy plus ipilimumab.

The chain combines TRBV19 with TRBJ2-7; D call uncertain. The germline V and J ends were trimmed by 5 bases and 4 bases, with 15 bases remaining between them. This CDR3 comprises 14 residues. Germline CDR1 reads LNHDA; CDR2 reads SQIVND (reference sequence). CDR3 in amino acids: CASSPDFTAYEQYF. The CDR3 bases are TGTGCCAGTAGTCCCGACTTCACGGCGTACGAGCAGTACTTC.

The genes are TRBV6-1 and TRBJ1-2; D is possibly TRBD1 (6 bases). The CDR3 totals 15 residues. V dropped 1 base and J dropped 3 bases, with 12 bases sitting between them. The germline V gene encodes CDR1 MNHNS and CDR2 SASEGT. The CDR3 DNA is TGTGCCAGCAGTGAAGAAACAGGGTGGGACTATGGCTACACCTTC. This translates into CASSEETGWDYGYTF.

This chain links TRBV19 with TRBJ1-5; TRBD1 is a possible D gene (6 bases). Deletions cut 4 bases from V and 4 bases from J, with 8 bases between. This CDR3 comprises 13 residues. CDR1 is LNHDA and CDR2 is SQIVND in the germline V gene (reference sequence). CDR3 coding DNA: TGTGCCAGTAGTACAGGGGATAATCAGCCCCAGCATTTT. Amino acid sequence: CASSTGDNQPQHF.

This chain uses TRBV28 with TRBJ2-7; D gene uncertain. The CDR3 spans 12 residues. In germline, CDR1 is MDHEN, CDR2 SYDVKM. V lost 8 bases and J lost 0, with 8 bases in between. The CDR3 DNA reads TGTGCCAGCGTCAGGCACTCCTACGAGCAGTACTTC. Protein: CASVRHSYEQYF.

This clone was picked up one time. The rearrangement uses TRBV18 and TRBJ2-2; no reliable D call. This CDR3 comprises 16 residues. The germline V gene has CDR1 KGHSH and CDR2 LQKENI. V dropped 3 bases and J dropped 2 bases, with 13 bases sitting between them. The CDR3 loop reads CASSPPGSENTGELFF. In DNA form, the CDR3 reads TGTGCCAGCTCACCCCCAGGTAGTGAAAACACCGGGGAGCTGTTTTTT.

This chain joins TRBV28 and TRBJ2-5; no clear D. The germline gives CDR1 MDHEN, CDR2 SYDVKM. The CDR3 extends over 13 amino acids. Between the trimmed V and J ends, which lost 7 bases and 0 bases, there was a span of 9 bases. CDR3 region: CASIDTNQETQYF. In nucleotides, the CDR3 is TGTGCCAGCATTGACACCAACCAAGAGACCCAGTACTTC.